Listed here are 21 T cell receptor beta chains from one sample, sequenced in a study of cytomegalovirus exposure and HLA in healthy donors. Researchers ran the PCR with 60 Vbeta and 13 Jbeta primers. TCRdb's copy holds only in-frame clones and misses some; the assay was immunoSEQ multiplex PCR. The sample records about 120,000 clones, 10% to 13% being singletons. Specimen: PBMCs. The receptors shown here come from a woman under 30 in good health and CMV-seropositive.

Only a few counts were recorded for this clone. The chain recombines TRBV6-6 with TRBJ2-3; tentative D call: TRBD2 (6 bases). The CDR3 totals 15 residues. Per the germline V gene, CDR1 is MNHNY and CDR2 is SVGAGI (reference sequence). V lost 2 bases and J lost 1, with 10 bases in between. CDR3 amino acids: CASSYAASGTDTQYF. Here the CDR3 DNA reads TGTGCCAGCAGTTACGCGGCTAGCGGCACAGATACGCAGTATTTT.

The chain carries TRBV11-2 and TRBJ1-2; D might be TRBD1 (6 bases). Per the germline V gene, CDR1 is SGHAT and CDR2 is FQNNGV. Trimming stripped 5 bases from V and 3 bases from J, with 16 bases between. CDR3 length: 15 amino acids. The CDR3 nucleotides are TGTGCCAGCAGCGCGGCAGGGGTATGGGACTATGGCTACACCTTC. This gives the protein CASSAAGVWDYGYTF.

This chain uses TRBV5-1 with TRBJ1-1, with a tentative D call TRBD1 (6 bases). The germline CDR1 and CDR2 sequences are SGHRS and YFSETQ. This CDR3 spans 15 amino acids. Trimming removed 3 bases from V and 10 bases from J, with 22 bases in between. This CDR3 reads CASSSGLGATELAFF. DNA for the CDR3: TGCGCCAGCAGCTCGGGGTTGGGGGCTACTGAATTAGCTTTCTTT.

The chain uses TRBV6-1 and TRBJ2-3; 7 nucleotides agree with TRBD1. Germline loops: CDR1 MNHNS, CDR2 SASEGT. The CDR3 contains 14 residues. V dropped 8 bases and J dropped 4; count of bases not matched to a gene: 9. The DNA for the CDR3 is TGTGCCAGCGTGGCCGGACAGGCTTCAGATACGCAGTATTTT. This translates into CASVAGQASDTQYF.

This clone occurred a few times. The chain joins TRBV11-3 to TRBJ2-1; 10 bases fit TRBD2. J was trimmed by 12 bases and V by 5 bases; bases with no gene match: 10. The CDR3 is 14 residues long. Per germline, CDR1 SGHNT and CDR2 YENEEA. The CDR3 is CASSGTSVLGGQFF. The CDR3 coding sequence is TGTGCCAGCAGCGGGACTAGCGTTCTAGGGGGGCAGTTCTTC. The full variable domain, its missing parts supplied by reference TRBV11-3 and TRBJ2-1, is EAGVVQSPRYKIIEKKQPVAFWCNPISGHNTLYWYLQNLGQGPELLIRYENEEAVDDSQLPKDRFSAERLKGVDSTLKIQPAELGDSAVYLCASSGTSVLGGQFFGPGTRLTVL.

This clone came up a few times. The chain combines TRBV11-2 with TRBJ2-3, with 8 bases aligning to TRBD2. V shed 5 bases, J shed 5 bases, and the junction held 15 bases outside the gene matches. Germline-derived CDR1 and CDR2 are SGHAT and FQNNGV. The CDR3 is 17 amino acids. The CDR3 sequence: CASSQQLAAGVGDTQYF. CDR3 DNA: TGTGCCAGCAGCCAACAACTAGCAGCGGGAGTAGGAGATACGCAGTATTTT.

CDR3 amino acids: CASSQASGSLNEQFF. CDR3 nucleotide sequence: TGTGCCAGCAGCCAAGCTAGCGGGAGTTTGAATGAGCAGTTCTTC. The chain combines TRBV4-2 with TRBJ2-1; 10 nucleotides match TRBD2. Germline CDR1 reads LGHNA; CDR2 reads YNFKEQ. This CDR3 contains 15 residues. V gave up 1 base and J gave up 7 bases; unmatched junction bases: 4.

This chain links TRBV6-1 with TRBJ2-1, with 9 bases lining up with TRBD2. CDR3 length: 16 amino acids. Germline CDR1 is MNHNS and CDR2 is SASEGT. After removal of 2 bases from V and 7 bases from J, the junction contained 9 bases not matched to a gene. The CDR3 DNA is TGTGCCAGCAGTGAACCAGGCGGGAGGGAGGGGAATGAGCAGTTCTTC. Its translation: CASSEPGGREGNEQFF.

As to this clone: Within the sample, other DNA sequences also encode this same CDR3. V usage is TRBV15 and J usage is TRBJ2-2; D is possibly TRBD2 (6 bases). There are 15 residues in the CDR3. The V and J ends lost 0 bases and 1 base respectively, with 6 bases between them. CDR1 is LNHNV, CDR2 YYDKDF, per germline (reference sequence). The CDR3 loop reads CATSRERGNTGELFF. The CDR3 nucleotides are TGTGCCACCAGCAGAGAGCGGGGGAACACCGGGGAGCTGTTTTTT.

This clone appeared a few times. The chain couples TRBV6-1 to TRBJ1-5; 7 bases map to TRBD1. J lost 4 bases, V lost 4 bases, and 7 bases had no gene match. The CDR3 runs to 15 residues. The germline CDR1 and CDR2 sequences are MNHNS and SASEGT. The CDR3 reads CASSATGTDNQPQHF. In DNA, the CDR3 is TGTGCCAGCAGTGCCACCGGGACAGATAATCAGCCCCAGCATTTT.

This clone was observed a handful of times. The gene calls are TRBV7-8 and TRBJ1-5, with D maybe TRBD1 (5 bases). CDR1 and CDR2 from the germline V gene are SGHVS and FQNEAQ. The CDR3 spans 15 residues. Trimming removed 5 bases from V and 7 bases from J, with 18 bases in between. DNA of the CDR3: TGTGCCAGCAGCATACTAGCAGGGTTGGGACAGCCCCAGCATTTT. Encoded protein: CASSILAGLGQPQHF.

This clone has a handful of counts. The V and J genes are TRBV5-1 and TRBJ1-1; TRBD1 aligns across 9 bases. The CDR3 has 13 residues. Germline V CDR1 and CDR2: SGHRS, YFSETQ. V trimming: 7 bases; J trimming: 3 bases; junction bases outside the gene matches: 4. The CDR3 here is CASAWTGDTEAFF. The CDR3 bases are TGCGCCAGCGCCTGGACAGGGGACACTGAAGCTTTCTTT. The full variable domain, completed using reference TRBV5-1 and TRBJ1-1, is KAGVTQTPRYLIKTRGQQVTLSCSPISGHRSVSWYQQTPGQGLQFLFEYFSETQRNKGNFPGRFSGRQFSNSRSEMNVSTLELGDSALYLCASAWTGDTEAFFGQGTRLTVV.

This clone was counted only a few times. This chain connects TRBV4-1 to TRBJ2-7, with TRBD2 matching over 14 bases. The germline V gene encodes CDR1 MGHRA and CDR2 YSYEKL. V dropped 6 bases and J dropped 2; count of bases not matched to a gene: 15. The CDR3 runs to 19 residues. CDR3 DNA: TGCGCCAGCAGGGATAGAAACGGACTAGCGGGAGGATCCACCTACGAGCAGTACTTC. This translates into CASRDRNGLAGGSTYEQYF.

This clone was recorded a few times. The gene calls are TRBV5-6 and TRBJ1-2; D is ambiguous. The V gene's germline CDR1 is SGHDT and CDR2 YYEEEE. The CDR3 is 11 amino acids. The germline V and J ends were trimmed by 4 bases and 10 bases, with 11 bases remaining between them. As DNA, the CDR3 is TGTGCCAGCAGCATTTCGACTGACTACACCTTC. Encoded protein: CASSISTDYTF.

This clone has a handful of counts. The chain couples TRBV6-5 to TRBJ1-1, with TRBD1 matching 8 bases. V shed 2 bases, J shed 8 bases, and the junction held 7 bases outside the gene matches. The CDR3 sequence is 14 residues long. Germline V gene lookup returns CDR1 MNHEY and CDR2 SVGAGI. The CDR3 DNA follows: TGTGCCAGCAGTTACAGGGCAGGGGGCATCGAAGCTTTCTTT. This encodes CASSYRAGGIEAFF.

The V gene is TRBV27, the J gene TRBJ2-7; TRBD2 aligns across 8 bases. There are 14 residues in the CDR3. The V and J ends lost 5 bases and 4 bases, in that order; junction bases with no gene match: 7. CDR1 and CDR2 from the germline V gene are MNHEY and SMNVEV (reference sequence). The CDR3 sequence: CASSPSSGIYEQYF. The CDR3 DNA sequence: TGTGCCAGCAGTCCGAGTAGCGGGATTTACGAGCAGTACTTC.

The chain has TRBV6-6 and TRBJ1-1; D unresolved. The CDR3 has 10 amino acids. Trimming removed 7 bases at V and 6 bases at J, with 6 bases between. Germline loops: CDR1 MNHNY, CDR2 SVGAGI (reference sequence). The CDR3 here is CASKAAEAFF. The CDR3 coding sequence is TGTGCCAGCAAGGCGGCTGAAGCTTTCTTT.

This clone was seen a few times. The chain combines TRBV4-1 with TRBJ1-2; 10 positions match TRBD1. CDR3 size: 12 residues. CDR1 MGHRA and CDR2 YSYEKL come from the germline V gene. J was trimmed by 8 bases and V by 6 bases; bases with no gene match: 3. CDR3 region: CASRTGGSGYTF. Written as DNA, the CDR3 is TGCGCCAGCAGGACAGGGGGCTCCGGCTACACCTTC.

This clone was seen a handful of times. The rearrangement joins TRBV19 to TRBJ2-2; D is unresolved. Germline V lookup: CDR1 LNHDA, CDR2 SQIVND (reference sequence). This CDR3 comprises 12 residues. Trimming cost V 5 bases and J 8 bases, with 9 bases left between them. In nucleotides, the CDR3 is TGTGCCAGTAGTCGAGAAACTGGGGAGCTGTTTTTT. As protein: CASSRETGELFF.

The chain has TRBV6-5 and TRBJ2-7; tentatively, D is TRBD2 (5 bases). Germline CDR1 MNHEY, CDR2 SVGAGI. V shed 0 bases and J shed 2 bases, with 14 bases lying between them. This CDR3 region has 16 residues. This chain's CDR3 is CASSYSRVRAAYEQYF. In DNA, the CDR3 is TGTGCCAGCAGTTACTCGAGGGTGCGAGCCGCCTACGAGCAGTACTTC.

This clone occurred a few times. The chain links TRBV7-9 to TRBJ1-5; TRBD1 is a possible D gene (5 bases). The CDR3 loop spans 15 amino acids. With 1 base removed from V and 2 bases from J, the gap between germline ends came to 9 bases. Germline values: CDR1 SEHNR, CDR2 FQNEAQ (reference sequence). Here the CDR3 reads CASSLGDSGNQPQHF. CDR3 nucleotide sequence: TGTGCCAGCAGCTTAGGGGACTCTGGCAATCAGCCCCAGCATTTT.